This T cell receptor beta chain was profiled in a study of CXCR3-negative and CXCR3-positive naive CD8 T cells (dated by TCRdb to the late 2010s). The study in broad terms: In total, 130 million to 150 million TRB reads were obtained, which works out to roughly 1.5 +/- 0.3 million reads per library. Diversity and physicochemical repertoire analyses were performed on around ten donors pooled from two independent experiments. Naive subsets from 5 donors and memory cells from 3 donors were included in the TRBV-TRBJ cluster analysis. Study-level results and caveats: Comparably high repertoire diversity was found in both naive subsets, whereas much lower repertoire diversity was found in memory CD8+ T cells. Because surface CD5, which is linked to self-reactivity in mice, was comparable between the naive subsets, TCR interaction strength was also inferred from TRB CDR3 physicochemical properties. TRB CDR3s from CXCR3-positive naive cells showed higher hydrophobicity (lower Kidera factor 4), lower energy, and higher strength and volume indices than CXCR3-negative naive cells. Freshly isolated PBMCs were used for most assays because CXCR3 expression went down partially after cryopreservation. Within the same donor, TRBV-TRBJ usage looked similar between naive CXCR3-negative and CXCR3-positive cells, but memory cells had distinct patterns.

The sequencer was a NextSeq 550. The Human TCR Profiling Kit (MiLaboratory) was used to prepare UMI-labeled 5' RACE TRB cDNA libraries. cDNA synthesis used the entire amount of extracted RNA, and PCR amplification then used the entire amount of cDNA produced. Libraries were prepared in parallel with an identical number of PCR cycles. Concerning the study's data processing: MIGEC and MiXCR extracted about 50,000 +/- 10,000 unique UMI-labeled TRB cDNA molecules per library, requiring at least two reads per UMI. An average of 40,000 +/- 10,000 functional in-frame TRB CDR3 nucleotide clonotypes without stop codons was found per library. Diversity metrics, including normalized Shannon-Wiener and Chao1, were computed in VDJtools after downsampling to 5000 UMI-labeled TRB molecules per sample. Clonotype-size-weighted physicochemical properties of the central five CDR3 residues (interaction energy, strength, volume and Kidera factor 4) were computed in VDJtools. TCRdb reprocessed the reads, reporting each CDR3 protein sequence once and no DNA. These V and J calls are TCRdb output, not the study's own analysis. The data table for this sample lists approximately 130,000 distinct CDR3 sequences. The ten largest make up 0.41% of the sample.

Reading from cysteine to phenylalanine, the CDR3 counts 11 amino acids. A DNA sequence was not provided. CDR1 and CDR2 (SQVTM, ANQGSEA) derive from the germline V gene. Each CD8+ T cell subset was flow-sorted in triplicate, with 300,000 or so cells per subset placed directly into RLT lysis buffer. Naive CD8+ T cells were defined stringently as CD45RO-CCR7+CD27+CD95- to exclude memory contaminants. Peripheral blood mononuclear cells were isolated from buffy coats using standard density gradient centrifugation. Naive CXCR3-negative and CXCR3-positive CD8+ T cells were flow-sorted using a FACSAria III. An RNeasy Mini Kit was used to extract total RNA from the sorted cells. Comment on this clonotype: Its antigen remains unidentified.

The source of this sequence is a human donor in good health. Some clones in this sample may be carry-over from other donors' samples. Sequenced material: naive CXCR3+ CD8+ T cells from blood. The cell subset or site tag for this specimen amounts to: CD45RO-CCR7+CD27+CD95- naive CD8+ T cells expressing CXCR3 (TNR3+). The V and J genes are TRBV29-1 and TRBJ1-1; checking the TCRdb D call of TRBD1 is not possible without DNA. CDR3 sequence: CSVEKQGEAFF.